The rows below give T cell receptor beta chains drawn from one sample of a study of T cells in Graves' hyperthyroidism and ophthalmopathy. TCRdb analysed the multiplex PCR reads with MiXCR anew, one entry per CDR3 protein. The sample holds more than 600,000 distinct CDR3 sequences, 16% seen once. The sequencing input was blood. Receptor source: a man younger than 35 with Graves' hyperthyroidism. CDR3s include the opening cysteine and the closing phenylalanine or tryptophan. D genes are given only for firm matches. Clone sizes are given selectively: once, few, many, or a class where the clone is expanded.

J gene,D gene,V gene,clone size,CDR3 protein,CDR3 DNA
TRBJ1-2,NA,TRBV20-1,many,CSARKLDRDYGYTF,TGCAGTGCTAGAAAGCTAGACCGCGACTATGGCTACACCTTC
TRBJ2-2,NA,TRBV7-3,many,CASRGTHTGELFF,TGTGCCAGCCGGGGGACCCACACCGGGGAGCTGTTTTTT
TRBJ2-3,NA,TRBV2,many,CASSEARGTTTDTQYF,TGTGCCAGCAGTGAGGCCCGGGGGACCACTACAGATACGCAGTATTTT
TRBJ1-1,NA,TRBV28,NA,CASSLPRTAEAFF,TGTGCCAGCAGTTTACCCCGGACAGCCGAAGCTTTCTTT
TRBJ2-7,NA,TRBV28,many,CASTLWAGDDSPYEQYF,TGTGCCAGCACTCTTTGGGCAGGGGATGATTCGCCCTACGAGCAGTACTTC
TRBJ2-2,NA,TRBV11-2,many,CASSLRWSPYTGELFF,TGTGCCAGCAGCTTAAGGTGGTCGCCCTACACCGGGGAGCTGTTTTTT
TRBJ1-1,NA,TRBV18,many,CASSPRNTEAFF,TGTGCCAGCTCACCACGGAACACTGAAGCTTTCTTT
TRBJ1-5,NA,TRBV20-1,many,CSARVGASNQPQHF,TGCAGTGCTAGAGTGGGTGCTTCCAATCAGCCCCAGCATTTT
TRBJ2-2,TRBD2,TRBV6-2/TRBV6-3,many,CASTRLAGSTGELFF,TGTGCCAGCACCCGACTAGCGGGGAGCACCGGGGAGCTGTTTTTT
TRBJ2-7,TRBD2,TRBV7-2,many,CASSLYYSREGPSEQYF,TGTGCCAGCAGCTTATATTATTCGCGGGAGGGCCCGAGCGAGCAGTACTTC
TRBJ2-1,NA,TRBV20-1,many,CSARPDRNEQFF,TGCAGTGCTAGACCGGATAGGAATGAGCAGTTCTTC
TRBJ2-1,NA,TRBV2,many,CASKPSSSYNEQFF,TGTGCCAGCAAGCCATCGAGCTCCTACAATGAGCAGTTCTTC
TRBJ1-1,NA,TRBV29-1,few,CSVGQQNTEAFF,TGCAGCGTTGGGCAGCAGAACACTGAAGCTTTCTTT
TRBJ1-2,NA,TRBV12-3/TRBV12-4,many,CASSQGLGGHGYTF,TGTGCCAGCAGCCAGGGACTGGGCGGCCATGGCTACACCTTC
TRBJ2-7,NA,TRBV12-3/TRBV12-4,many,CASSDNYEQYF,TGTGCCAGCAGTGACAACTACGAGCAGTACTTC
TRBJ2-3,NA,TRBV6-2/TRBV6-3,many,CASSYQSPSTDTQYF,TGTGCCAGCAGTTACCAGTCCCCGAGCACAGATACGCAGTATTTT